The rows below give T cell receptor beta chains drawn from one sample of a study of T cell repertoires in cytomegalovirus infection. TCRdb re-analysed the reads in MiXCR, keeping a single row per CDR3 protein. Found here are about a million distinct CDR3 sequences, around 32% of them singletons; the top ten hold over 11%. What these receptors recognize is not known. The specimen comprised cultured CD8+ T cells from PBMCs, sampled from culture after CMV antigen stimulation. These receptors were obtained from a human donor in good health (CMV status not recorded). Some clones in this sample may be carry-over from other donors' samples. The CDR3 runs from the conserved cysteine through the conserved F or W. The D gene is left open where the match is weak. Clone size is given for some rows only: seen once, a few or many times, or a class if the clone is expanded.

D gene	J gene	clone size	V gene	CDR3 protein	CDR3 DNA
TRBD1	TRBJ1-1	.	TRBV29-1	CSVELTGGWNTEAFF	TGCAGCGTGGAACTGACAGGGGGCTGGAACACTGAAGCTTTCTTT
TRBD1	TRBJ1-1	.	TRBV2	CASSVDRGHTEAFF	TGTGCCAGCAGTGTCGACAGGGGGCACACTGAAGCTTTCTTT
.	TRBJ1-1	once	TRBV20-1	CSATKAMNTEAFF	TGCAGTGCTACCAAAGCGATGAACACTGAAGCTTTCTTT
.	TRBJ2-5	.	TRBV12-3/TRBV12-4	CASSWDWQETQYF	TGTGCCAGCAGCTGGGACTGGCAAGAGACCCAGTACTTC
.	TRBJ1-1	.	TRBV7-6	CASSKGGREGEAFF	TGTGCCAGCAGCAAAGGGGGAAGGGAGGGTGAAGCTTTCTTT
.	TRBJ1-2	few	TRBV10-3	CAISESGTGDTNYGYTF	TGTGCCATCAGTGAGTCAGGAACAGGCGATACGAACTATGGCTACACCTTC
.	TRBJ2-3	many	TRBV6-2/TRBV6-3	CASSPNFRDSDSTDTQYF	TGTGCCAGCAGTCCAAATTTCCGGGACTCTGACTCCACAGATACGCAGTATTTT
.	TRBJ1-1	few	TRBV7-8	CASSLTDPDAEAFF	TGTGCCAGCAGCTTGACAGACCCGGACGCTGAAGCTTTCTTT
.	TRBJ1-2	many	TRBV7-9	CASSGQLNYGYTF	TGTGCCAGCAGCGGACAGCTTAACTATGGCTACACCTTC
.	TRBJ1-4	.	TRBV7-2	CVSSPPDGNEKLFF	TGTGTCAGCAGCCCACCGGACGGAAATGAAAAACTGTTTTTT
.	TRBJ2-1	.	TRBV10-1	CASGWGASSYNEQFF	TGCGCCAGCGGATGGGGGGCTAGCTCCTACAATGAGCAGTTCTTC
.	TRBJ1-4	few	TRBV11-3	CASSLDPNEKLFF	TGTGCCAGCAGCTTAGATCCGAATGAAAAACTGTTTTTT
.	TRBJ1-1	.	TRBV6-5	CASSVQGYTEAFF	TGTGCCAGCAGTGTACAGGGTTACACTGAAGCTTTCTTT
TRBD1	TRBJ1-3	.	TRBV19	CASRTGGFSGNTIYF	TGTGCCAGTCGGACAGGGGGATTCTCTGGAAACACCATATATTTT
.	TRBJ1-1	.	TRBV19	CASSIGGAEAFF	TGTGCCAGTAGTATAGGGGGGGCTGAAGCTTTCTTT
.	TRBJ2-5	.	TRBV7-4	CASSLGPRAQYF	TGTGCCAGCAGCTTAGGGCCGAGGGCCCAGTACTTC
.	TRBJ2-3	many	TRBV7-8	CASTPEGTSTDTQYF	TGTGCCAGCACCCCCGAGGGCACTAGCACAGATACGCAGTATTTT
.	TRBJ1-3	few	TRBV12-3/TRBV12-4	CASSQSDTIYF	TGTGCCAGCAGCCAGTCCGACACCATATATTTT
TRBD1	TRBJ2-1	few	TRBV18	CASSPWTGLTDEQFF	TGTGCCAGCTCACCTTGGACAGGGCTCACGGATGAGCAGTTCTTC
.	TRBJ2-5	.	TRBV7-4	CASGDLQETQYF	TGTGCCAGCGGGGACCTCCAAGAGACCCAGTACTTC
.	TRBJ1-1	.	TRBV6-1	CASSPGRQANTEAFF	TGTGCCAGCAGCCCCGGGCGACAGGCCAACACTGAAGCTTTCTTT
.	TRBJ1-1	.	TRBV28	CASSLWTDLNTEAFF	TGTGCCAGCAGTTTATGGACAGACTTGAACACTGAAGCTTTCTTT
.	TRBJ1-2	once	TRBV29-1	CSIESTFTNYGYTF	TGCAGCATTGAGTCGACATTCACTAACTATGGCTACACCTTC
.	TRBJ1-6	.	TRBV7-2	CASSLSRWDLYNSPLHF	TGTGCCAGCAGCCTCAGTCGGTGGGATCTCTATAATTCACCCCTCCACTTT
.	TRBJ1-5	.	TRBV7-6	CASSTDTEQGSIGNQPQHF	TGTGCCAGCAGCACCGATACGGAACAGGGATCCATTGGGAATCAGCCCCAGCATTTT
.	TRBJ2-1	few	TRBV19	CASSIGIAVAGDEQFF	TGTGCCAGTAGTATAGGAATAGCGGTGGCCGGTGATGAGCAGTTCTTC
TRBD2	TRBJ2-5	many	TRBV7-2	CASSLAVAGGLETQYF	TGTGCCAGCAGCTTAGCGGTAGCGGGGGGGCTTGAGACCCAGTACTTC
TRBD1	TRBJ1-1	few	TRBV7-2	CASSLVVQGAGGAFF	TGTGCCAGCAGCTTAGTGGTCCAGGGGGCAGGTGGAGCTTTCTTT
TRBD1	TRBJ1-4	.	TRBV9	CASSPRTGTVEKLFF	TGTGCCAGCAGCCCCCGGACAGGGACGGTAGAAAAACTGTTTTTT
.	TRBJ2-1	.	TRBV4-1	CASSENLPIPGNEQFF	TGCGCCAGCAGCGAAAACCTTCCCATCCCAGGCAATGAGCAGTTCTTC
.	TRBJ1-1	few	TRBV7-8	CASSLAQVEAFF	TGTGCCAGCAGCTTAGCGCAAGTTGAAGCTTTCTTT
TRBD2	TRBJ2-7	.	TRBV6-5	CASSYSSGEVYEQYF	TGTGCCAGCAGTTATAGTAGCGGGGAAGTATACGAGCAGTACTTC
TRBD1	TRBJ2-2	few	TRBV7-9	CASSLGQGRYTGELFF	TGTGCCAGCAGCTTAGGACAGGGGCGATACACCGGGGAGCTGTTTTTT
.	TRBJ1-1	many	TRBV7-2	CASSLTDFRTEAFF	TGTGCCAGCAGCTTAACGGATTTCCGGACTGAAGCTTTCTTT
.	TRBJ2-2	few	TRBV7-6	CASSLQRVPGIGELFF	TGTGCCAGCAGTTTACAGAGGGTCCCAGGGATCGGGGAGCTGTTTTTT
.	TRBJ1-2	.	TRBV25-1	CASSDYFRDDIYGYTF	TGTGCCAGCAGTGACTACTTCCGGGACGATATCTATGGCTACACCTTC
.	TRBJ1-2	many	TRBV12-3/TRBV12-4	CASTHDGDIANYGYTF	TGTGCCAGCACCCACGACGGGGACATCGCTAACTATGGCTACACCTTC
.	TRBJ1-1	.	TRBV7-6	CASSQINTEAFF	TGTGCTAGCAGCCAAATCAACACTGAAGCTTTCTTT
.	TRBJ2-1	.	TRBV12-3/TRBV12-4	CASNSRGGEQFF	TGTGCCAGCAATAGCCGTGGAGGTGAGCAGTTCTTC
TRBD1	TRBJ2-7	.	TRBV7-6	CASSSTGDSYEQYF	TGTGCCAGCAGCTCGACAGGGGATTCCTACGAGCAGTACTTC
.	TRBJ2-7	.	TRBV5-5	CASSFSLDSGPEQYF	TGTGCCAGCAGCTTTTCCCTCGACTCTGGGCCCGAGCAGTACTTC
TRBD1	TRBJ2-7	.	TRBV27	CASSLWQGASYEQYF	TGTGCCAGCAGTTTATGGCAGGGGGCCTCCTACGAGCAGTACTTC